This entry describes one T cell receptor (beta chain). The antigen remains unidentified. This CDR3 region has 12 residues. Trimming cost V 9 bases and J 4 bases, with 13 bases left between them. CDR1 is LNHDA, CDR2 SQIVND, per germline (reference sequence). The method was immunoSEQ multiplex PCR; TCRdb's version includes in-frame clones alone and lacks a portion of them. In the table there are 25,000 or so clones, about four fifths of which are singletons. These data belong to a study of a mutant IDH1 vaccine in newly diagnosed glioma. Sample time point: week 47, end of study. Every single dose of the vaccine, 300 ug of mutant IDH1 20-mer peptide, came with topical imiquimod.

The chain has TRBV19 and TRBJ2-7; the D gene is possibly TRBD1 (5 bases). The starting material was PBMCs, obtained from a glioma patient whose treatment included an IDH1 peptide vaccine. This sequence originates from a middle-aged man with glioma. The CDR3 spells CASTDQGYEQYF. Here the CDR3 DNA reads TGTGCCAGCACCGATCAGGGTTACGAGCAGTACTTC. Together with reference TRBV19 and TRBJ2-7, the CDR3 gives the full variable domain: DGGITQSPKYLFRKEGQNVTLSCEQNLNHDAMYWYRQDPGQGLRLIYYSQIVNDFQKGDIAEGYSVSREKKESFPLTVTSAQKNPTAFYLCASTDQGYEQYFGPGTRLTVT.